This passage covers 29 T cell receptor beta chains from one sample sequenced in a study of blood T cell repertoires in COVID-19. TCRdb's copy holds only in-frame clones and misses some; the assay was immunoSEQ multiplex PCR. The sample holds 65,000 to 95,000 clones; roughly nine tenths are singletons and the top ten take about 9.1%. Sample: peripheral blood. The receptors were gathered from an elderly man with acute or convalescent COVID-19.

The V and J genes are TRBV27 and TRBJ1-1, with D tentatively TRBD1 (5 bases). Germline CDR1 MNHEY, CDR2 SMNVEV (reference sequence). CDR3 length: 13 residues. V was cut by 6 bases and J by 2 bases, with 10 bases left in between. The CDR3 DNA reads TGTGCCAGCAGATATGGGGCTAACACTGAAGCTTTCTTT. Translation gives CASRYGANTEAFF.

The chain has TRBV30 and TRBJ2-1, with 13 nucleotides matching TRBD2. Germline V gives CDR1 GTSNPN, CDR2 SVGIG (reference sequence). The CDR3 is 14 amino acids. V shed 8 bases and J 9 bases; nucleotides not matched to a gene: 10. DNA for the CDR3: TGTGCCACCGAGCCGGGACTAGCGGGGACTGAGCAGTTCTTC. Translation: CATEPGLAGTEQFF. Full variable domain (remainder filled in from reference TRBV30 and TRBJ2-1): SQTIHQWPATLVQPVGSPLSLECTVEGTSNPNLYWYRQAAGRGLQLLFYSVGIGQISSEVPQNLSASRPQDRQFILSSKKLLLSDSGFYLCATEPGLAGTEQFFGPGTRLTVL.

The V call is TRBV5-1, the J call TRBJ1-1; a possible D gene is TRBD1 (6 bases). Germline CDR1 and CDR2: SGHRS and YFSETQ. V was cut by 2 bases and J by 6 bases, with 14 bases left in between. The CDR3 contains 14 residues. The CDR3 sequence: CASSLGDIAAEAFF. The CDR3 nucleotides are TGCGCCAGCAGCTTAGGGGACATAGCCGCTGAAGCTTTCTTT.

The chain joins TRBV28 to TRBJ1-1, with D hard to call. Germline CDR1 MDHEN, CDR2 SYDVKM. Trimming removed 7 bases from V and 2 bases from J, with 14 bases in between. This CDR3 has 14 residues. The CDR3 region has the DNA TGTGCCAGCACCTCGGACTCCTTCAACACTGAAGCTTTCTTT. It specifies CASTSDSFNTEAFF.

V and J are TRBV27 and TRBJ1-1; the match to TRBD1 covers 10 bases. Germline CDR1 reads MNHEY; CDR2 reads SMNVEV (reference sequence). The CDR3 loop spans 14 amino acids. With V trimmed by 8 bases and J by 3 bases, 6 bases remained unmatched. For the CDR3, the DNA is TGTGCCAGCTTCCGGGACAGGGGATACACTGAAGCTTTCTTT. Encoded protein: CASFRDRGYTEAFF.

This chain joins TRBV5-1 and TRBJ1-2; no reliable D call. Germline loops: CDR1 SGHRS, CDR2 YFSETQ. V lost 4 bases and J lost 2, with 9 bases in between. The CDR3 has 13 amino acids. The CDR3 sequence: CASSIDGNYGYTF. Written as DNA, the CDR3 is TGCGCCAGCAGCATCGACGGGAACTATGGCTACACCTTC.

Comments on this clone: At one of its ends the junction is not consistent with the germline gene, which may arise from a read error. The gene calls are TRBV10-3 and TRBJ2-7; tentatively, D is TRBD1 (6 bases). Germline-derived CDR1 and CDR2 are ENHRY and SYGVKD. The CDR3 consists of 12 residues. The CDR3: CAISEDDRPTAF. DNA of the CDR3: TGTGCCATCAGTGAGGACGACAGGCCGACGGCCTTC.

The J gene is TRBJ2-1, the V gene TRBV4-2; TRBD2 aligns across 8 bases. The CDR3 sequence is 19 residues long. The germline V gene encodes CDR1 LGHNA and CDR2 YNFKEQ. After removal of 4 bases from V and 7 bases from J, the junction contained 21 bases not matched to a gene. This CDR3 is CASSLQTSAGAFLANEQFF. CDR3 DNA: TGTGCCAGCAGCCTCCAAACCTCAGCGGGGGCCTTTCTTGCGAATGAGCAGTTCTTC.

V and J are TRBV6-5 and TRBJ2-7; the D is unclear. The germline V gene encodes CDR1 MNHEY and CDR2 SVGAGI. Deletions cut 6 bases from V and 4 bases from J, with 7 bases between. This CDR3 is built from 11 residues. The CDR3 loop reads CASSTTYEQYF. CDR3 DNA sequence: TGTGCCAGCAGCACCACTTACGAGCAGTACTTC.

This chain uses TRBV9 with TRBJ2-5; TRBD2 is a possible D gene (6 bases). The V end was cut by 0 bases, the J end by 3 bases, with 12 bases between. CDR3 length equals 15 residues. The V gene's germline CDR1 is SGDLS and CDR2 YYNGEE. The CDR3 reads CASSVGSGWKETQYF. CDR3 nucleotides: TGTGCCAGCAGCGTAGGTAGCGGATGGAAAGAGACCCAGTACTTC. Based on the CDR3 plus reference TRBV9 and TRBJ2-5, the full variable domain is DSGVTQTPKHLITATGQRVTLRCSPRSGDLSVYWYQQSLDQGLQFLIQYYNGEERAKGNILERFSAQQFPDLHSELNLSSLELGDSALYFCASSVGSGWKETQYFGPGTRLLVL.

The sample holds one count of this clone. The rearrangement joins TRBV5-1 to TRBJ2-7; 7 bases are shared with TRBD1. Trimming at V came to 4 bases and at J to 6 bases, leaving 16 bases not matched to a gene. In germline, CDR1 is SGHRS, CDR2 YFSETQ. This CDR3 has 16 residues. CDR3: CASSLQAGTGQLEQYF. For the CDR3, the DNA is TGCGCCAGCAGCCTACAGGCCGGGACGGGACAGCTCGAGCAGTACTTC.

The V and J genes are TRBV7-2 and TRBJ1-3; perhaps TRBD1 as D (5 bases). The V and J ends lost 4 bases and 4 bases respectively, with 11 bases between them. CDR3 length: 14 amino acids. CDR1 SGHTA and CDR2 FQGNSA come from the germline V gene. The CDR3 here is CASSSQGPGNTIYF. The CDR3 DNA reads TGTGCCAGCAGCTCGCAGGGTCCCGGAAACACCATATATTTT. Combining the CDR3 with reference TRBV7-2 and TRBJ1-3 gives the whole variable domain GAGVSQSPSNKVTEKGKDVELRCDPISGHTALYWYRQSLGQGLEFLIYFQGNSAPDKSGLPSDRFSAERTGGSVSTLTIQRTQQEDSAVYLCASSSQGPGNTIYFGEGSWLTVV.

The CDR3 sequence: CASSLHENTEAFF. The CDR3 coding sequence is TGTGCCAGCAGCTTACACGAGAACACTGAAGCTTTCTTT. The genes are TRBV3-1 (or the pseudogene TRBV3-2) and TRBJ1-1; no clear D. This CDR3 has 13 amino acids. Per germline, CDR1 LGHDT and CDR2 YNNKEL (reference sequence). V lost 5 bases, J lost 1 base, and 8 bases lay in between.

The chain uses TRBV6-1 and TRBJ1-5; 8 nucleotides align to TRBD1. The germline V gene has CDR1 MNHNS and CDR2 SASEGT. The CDR3 has 14 amino acids. The V gene end was trimmed by 2 bases and the J gene end by 7 bases; junction bases not matched to a gene: 4. The chain's CDR3 is CASSEWTGQQPQHF. The CDR3 DNA reads TGTGCCAGCAGTGAATGGACAGGGCAGCAGCCCCAGCATTTT.

The genes are TRBV6-5 and TRBJ1-2; the D gene is possibly TRBD1 (5 bases). Between the trimmed V and J ends, which lost 0 bases and 8 bases, there was a span of 16 bases. Germline V gene data show CDR1 as MNHEY and CDR2 as SVGAGI. The CDR3 is made up of 15 amino acids. The chain's CDR3 is CASSYSREGRGGYTF. The CDR3 region has the DNA TGTGCCAGCAGTTACTCCAGGGAGGGCCGTGGGGGCTACACCTTC.

V is TRBV9 and J is TRBJ1-1, with D hard to call. V lost 2 bases to trimming and J lost 0 bases, with 14 bases between them. CDR3 length: 16 amino acids. Germline V gene data show CDR1 as SGDLS and CDR2 as YYNGEE. Written as DNA, the CDR3 is TGTGCCAGCAGCGTTAGAGCGGGCACTATGAACACTGAAGCTTTCTTT. As protein: CASSVRAGTMNTEAFF. Looking up the rest from reference TRBV9 and TRBJ1-1 gives the full variable domain: DSGVTQTPKHLITATGQRVTLRCSPRSGDLSVYWYQQSLDQGLQFLIQYYNGEERAKGNILERFSAQQFPDLHSELNLSSLELGDSALYFCASSVRAGTMNTEAFFGQGTRLTVV.

This clone appeared a single time. The chain recombines TRBV7-2 with TRBJ1-5, with TRBD1 as a possible D gene (5 bases). Trimming left V 3 bases short and J 4 bases short, with 7 bases between. This CDR3 is built from 13 residues. Germline CDR1 is SGHTA and CDR2 is FQGNSA. This CDR3 is CASSFGANQPQHF. Written as DNA, the CDR3 is TGTGCCAGCAGCTTTGGGGCTAATCAGCCCCAGCATTTT.

The rearrangement uses TRBV4-1 and TRBJ2-2; 10 bases match TRBD1. Per germline, CDR1 MGHRA and CDR2 YSYEKL. The CDR3 length is 16 residues. The J segment lost 6 bases and the V segment lost 0 bases, leaving 4 bases of the junction unmatched. The DNA of the CDR3 is TGCGCCAGCAGCCAAGATTCGACAGGGGGCCCCGGGGAGCTGTTTTTT. Translated, it gives CASSQDSTGGPGELFF.

The gene calls are TRBV18 and TRBJ1-4, with 10 bases that match TRBD1. The CDR3 is 15 amino acids. The J segment lost 7 bases and the V segment lost 4 bases, leaving 6 bases of the junction unmatched. Germline V gene data show CDR1 as KGHSH and CDR2 as LQKENI. CDR3: CASSRTGTGVEKLFF. Here the CDR3 DNA reads TGTGCCAGCTCACGAACCGGGACAGGGGTTGAAAAACTGTTTTTT.

V is TRBV6-5 and J is TRBJ2-1; 7 positions agree with TRBD2. V dropped 7 bases and J dropped 0; count of bases not matched to a gene: 6. This CDR3 has 15 residues. In germline, CDR1 is MNHEY, CDR2 SVGAGI. The chain's CDR3 is CASTAGGSSYNEQFF. In DNA form, the CDR3 reads TGTGCCAGCACCGCCGGGGGGAGCTCCTACAATGAGCAGTTCTTC.

The rearrangement uses TRBV7-8 and TRBJ2-3, with D hard to call. The CDR3 length is 14 residues. Between the trimmed V and J ends, which lost 3 bases and 0 bases, there was a span of 7 bases. The germline V gene has CDR1 SGHVS and CDR2 FQNEAQ. The DNA for the CDR3 is TGTGCCAGCAGCTTGTGGAGTAGCACAGATACGCAGTATTTT. It codes for CASSLWSSTDTQYF.

The chain employs TRBV18 and TRBJ1-6, with a possible D match to TRBD1 (5 bases). CDR1 is KGHSH, CDR2 LQKENI, per germline. Trimming shortened V by 0 bases and J by 9 bases, and 15 bases separated the two germline ends. This CDR3 region has 16 residues. Written as DNA, the CDR3 is TGTGCCAGCTCACCACCATCAGGGCCCCTTAGTTCACCCCTCCACTTT. As protein: CASSPPSGPLSSPLHF.

The table lists this clone with a count of one. V is TRBV6-6 and J is TRBJ1-5; the D is unclear. The germline CDR1 and CDR2 sequences are MNHNY and SVGAGI (reference sequence). Trimming removed 6 bases at V and 0 bases at J, with 9 bases between. This CDR3 spans 14 amino acids. CDR3 bases: TGTGCCAGCAGCCCGATCAGTAGCAATCAGCCCCAGCATTTT. Translation: CASSPISSNQPQHF.

The chain employs TRBV19 and TRBJ2-3; no clear D gene. In germline, CDR1 is LNHDA, CDR2 SQIVND (reference sequence). The CDR3 contains 15 residues. V was cut by 5 bases and J by 0 bases, with 12 bases left in between. DNA for the CDR3: TGTGCCAGTAGTCCCTCCTCTCCTAGCACAGATACGCAGTATTTT. It yields the protein CASSPSSPSTDTQYF.

The chain employs TRBV6-5 and TRBJ1-1; 7 bases fit TRBD1. The germline V gene has CDR1 MNHEY and CDR2 SVGAGI. V lost 4 bases, J lost 1 base, and 3 bases stayed unmatched. The CDR3 sequence is 14 residues long. The CDR3 bases are TGTGCCAGCAGTTTGGGGACAGAGAACACTGAAGCTTTCTTT. Its translation: CASSLGTENTEAFF.

The V call is TRBV21-1, the J call TRBJ2-2; the table's TRBD1 call for D was not verified on the DNA. TRBV21-1 is listed as a pseudogene. The CDR3 is 16 residues long. The CDR3 DNA reads as TGTGCCAGCAGCAAAGGGACAGTAGGGAACACCGGGGAGCTGTTTTTT. Its protein product is CASSKGTVGNTGELFF.

The CDR3 bases are TGTGCCAGCAGTGAACTAGCGGGGGGGTCCCGCACAGATACGCAGTATTTT. It specifies CASSELAGGSRTDTQYF. The chain is built from TRBV6-1 and TRBJ2-3, with 12 bases that match TRBD2. V lost 2 bases to trimming and J lost 1 base; unmatched junction nucleotides: 4. Germline V gene sequence: CDR1 MNHNS, CDR2 SASEGT. The CDR3 length is 17 residues.

This sequence joins TRBV2 and TRBJ1-6; D gene uncertain. V was pared by 4 bases and J by 0 bases, with 7 bases between. The germline CDR1 and CDR2 sequences are SNHLY and FYNNEI. CDR3 length equals 15 residues. This CDR3 is CASSGPSSYNSPLHF. The DNA of the CDR3 is TGTGCCAGCAGTGGTCCGAGCTCCTATAATTCACCCCTCCACTTT.

J is TRBJ1-5 and V is TRBV5-5; D is unclear. The CDR3 covers 13 residues. V lost 2 bases to trimming and J lost 9 bases, with 12 bases between them. Germline V gives CDR1 SGHKS, CDR2 YYEKEE (reference sequence). The CDR3 DNA reads as TGTGCCAGCAGCTTCCTTGGCGGTCCGCCCCAGCATTTT. Amino acid sequence: CASSFLGGPPQHF.